The 6 T cell receptor beta chains given below trace back to one sample, sequenced in a study of tumor-infiltrating lymphocytes in primary liver carcinoma. From roughly 470 ng total RNA, TCR beta cDNA was generated with a primer in the constant region. For TCR beta, libraries were produced by three nested multiplex PCR rounds using slightly modified ARM-PCR. PCR rounds one and two used TRBV1-TRBV30 forward primers with a C-beta reverse primer for 10 cycles each. TCRdb re-derived calls from the multiplex PCR reads in MiXCR, one entry per CDR3 protein. The profile shows 150,000 to 200,000 distinct CDR3 sequences, around 81% of them singletons. Investigators took RNA and DNA out together from approximately 22-30 mg of unsorted bulk tissue. Sequencing was done on a sample of tumor tissue from primary liver carcinoma. Receptors were obtained from a man aged 35-49 years with primary liver carcinoma and hepatitis B virus infection.

This clonotype came up a few times. A single base separates this from a much larger clone, so it may be a read error. The chain employs TRBV7-8 and TRBJ1-1, with D possibly being TRBD1 (5 bases). CDR3 length: 13 amino acids. CDR1 and CDR2 (germline): SGHVS, FQNEAQ. As DNA, the CDR3 is TGTGCCAGCAGCTTAGAGCAGAGCCGAGGGGCTGTCTTT. Translation gives CASSLEQSRGAVF.

Remarks on this clonotype: This sequence may be a read error, since a much larger clone differs from it by one base. The chain couples TRBV7-9 to TRBJ2-3, with 7 bases identical to TRBD2. The CDR3 is made up of 15 amino acids. V lost 7 bases and J lost 9; bases outside the gene matches: 16. Germline lookup yields CDR1 SEHNR and CDR2 FQNEAQ (reference sequence). The CDR3 is CASTDPGRGVETQYF. The CDR3 DNA is TGTGCCAGCACTGATCCGGGACGGGGGGTCGAGACGCAGTATTTT.

CDR3 loop: CASSNRDKGRGEKLFF. The CDR3 nucleotides are TGTGCCAGCAGTAACCGGGACAAGGGGCGAGGAGAAAAACTGTTTTTT. The rearrangement uses TRBV6-6 and TRBJ1-4, with D possibly being TRBD1 (6 bases). The CDR3 has 16 amino acids. Per the germline V gene, CDR1 is MNHNY and CDR2 is SVGAGI (reference sequence). V gave up 5 bases and J gave up 8 bases, with 21 bases separating them.

V usage is TRBV12-3 or TRBV12-4 and J usage is TRBJ2-7; 8 bases match TRBD1. V lost 6 bases and J lost 4; bases outside the gene matches: 5. The CDR3 contains 13 residues. The CDR3 here is CASRRTGIYEQYF. The CDR3 coding sequence is TGTGCCAGCAGGAGGACAGGGATTTACGAGCAGTACTTC.

Remarks on this clonotype: No conserved phenylalanine or tryptophan is present at the end of the CDR3, so a read error is the likely explanation. The chain links TRBV11-2 to TRBJ2-1, with 8 positions matching TRBD2. Germline V CDR1 and CDR2: SGHAT, FQNNGV. This CDR3 contains 16 residues. The CDR3 DNA sequence: TGTGCGAGCAGCTACCCCGGGACTAGTGGTAGCAATGAGCAGTTCTCC. Residues: CASSYPGTSGSNEQFS.

The table lists this clonotype with many counts. The chain carries TRBV7-9 and TRBJ2-1; the D gene could be TRBD1 or TRBD2 (6 bases each). Germline V gene sequence: CDR1 SEHNR, CDR2 FQNEAQ (reference sequence). The CDR3 is 14 residues long. Trimming took 8 bases from V and 8 from J, leaving 19 bases between them. CDR3 amino acids: CASWNVWGADEQFF. The CDR3 DNA reads as TGTGCCAGCTGGAACGTGTGGGGGGCTGATGAGCAGTTCTTC.